One and the same sample provided the 19 T cell receptor beta chains below, sequenced in a study of control samples from healthy donors and cancer patients. Method: immunoSEQ multiplex PCR; TCRdb's copy keeps in-frame clones and lacks some. The sample comprises more than 95,000 clones, 85% to 95% of which are singletons, and 0.5% to 0.7% rests with the top ten. The material sequenced was PBMCs. The receptor set was obtained from an elderly man with head and neck cancer.

This clone showed up just once. The J gene is TRBJ2-3, the V gene TRBV18; no firm D call. Trimming cost V 6 bases and J 0 bases, with 13 bases left between them. CDR1 and CDR2 from the germline V gene are KGHSH and LQKENI. The length of the CDR3 is 15 residues. This CDR3 is CASSPASPSTDTQYF. CDR3 sequence (DNA): TGTGCCAGCTCCCCGGCTAGTCCAAGCACAGATACGCAGTATTTT.

The chain is built from TRBV9 and TRBJ2-1; no reliable D call. Germline assignment: CDR1 SGDLS and CDR2 YYNGEE. The CDR3 covers 12 residues. V was trimmed by 0 bases and J by 7 bases, leaving 5 bases between them. The CDR3 DNA reads as TGTGCCAGCAGCGTAGCCCTAAATGAGCAGTTCTTC. The encoded protein is CASSVALNEQFF. Together with reference TRBV9 and TRBJ2-1, the CDR3 gives the full variable domain: DSGVTQTPKHLITATGQRVTLRCSPRSGDLSVYWYQQSLDQGLQFLIQYYNGEERAKGNILERFSAQQFPDLHSELNLSSLELGDSALYFCASSVALNEQFFGPGTRLTVL.

The chain uses TRBV4-1 and TRBJ1-2; D unresolved. Trimming left V 2 bases short and J 6 bases short, with 22 bases between. The germline gives CDR1 MGHRA, CDR2 YSYEKL. This CDR3 contains 17 residues. CDR3 DNA: TGCGCCAGCAGCCAAAGCGGTGGTCTTTCGACCGAGGATGGCTACACCTTC. This sequence encodes CASSQSGGLSTEDGYTF.

The genes are TRBV5-1 and TRBJ2-3; TRBD2 agrees at 8 bases. The CDR3 is made up of 14 amino acids. Looked up from germline, CDR1 is SGHRS and CDR2 is YFSETQ. V lost 5 bases to trimming and J lost 6 bases; unmatched junction nucleotides: 8. DNA for the CDR3: TGCGCCAGCAGTTCGACTAGCGATGCGGATACGCAGTATTTT. As protein: CASSSTSDADTQYF.

The J gene is TRBJ1-5, the V gene TRBV27; no clear D gene. The germline CDR1 and CDR2 sequences are MNHEY and SMNVEV (reference sequence). The ends were cut back, 5 bases at V and 1 base at J, with 12 bases in the middle. This CDR3 spans 15 amino acids. The CDR3 DNA follows: TGTGCCAGCAGTCCCATGTGGGTAAGCAATCAGCCCCAGCATTTT. Its translation is CASSPMWVSNQPQHF.

This clone was counted only a few times. This chain uses TRBV6-2 or TRBV6-3 with TRBJ2-7; 7 bases line up with TRBD2. V shed 2 bases, J shed 2 bases, and the junction held 9 bases outside the gene matches. Germline V gives CDR1 MNHEY, CDR2 SVGEGT. The CDR3 spans 16 residues. The CDR3 protein is CASSYAATSFPYEQYF. CDR3 nucleotides: TGTGCCAGCAGTTACGCGGCGACTAGCTTCCCCTACGAGCAGTACTTC.

The CDR3 protein is CASSQLNRDDYGYTF. CDR3 nucleotide sequence: TGCGCCAGCAGCCAGCTAAACAGGGATGACTATGGCTACACCTTC. The V call is TRBV4-3, the J call TRBJ1-2, with a weak D call TRBD1 (6 bases). Trimming pared 3 bases from V and 3 bases from J, leaving 14 bases between. Germline V gives CDR1 LGHNA, CDR2 YSLEER. The CDR3 spans 15 residues.

The chain uses TRBV6-5 and TRBJ2-7; 9 positions agree with TRBD1. The CDR3 runs 15 residues. V dropped 0 bases and J dropped 0; count of bases not matched to a gene: 0. Germline V gene sequence: CDR1 MNHEY, CDR2 SVGAGI. CDR3 nucleotide sequence: TGTGCCAGCAGTTACTCGACAGGGGGCTCCTACGAGCAGTACTTC. It specifies CASSYSTGGSYEQYF.

The gene calls are TRBV7-2 and TRBJ2-7; 7 bases are a match to TRBD2. With 5 bases clipped from V and 1 base from J, the junction kept 8 bases outside the gene matches. This CDR3 region has 15 residues. Germline assignment: CDR1 SGHTA and CDR2 FQGNSA. CDR3 loop: CASSRKAGTSYEQYF. CDR3 DNA: TGTGCCAGCAGCCGTAAAGCGGGGACTTCCTACGAGCAGTACTTC. The complete variable domain, with remaining parts taken from reference TRBV7-2 and TRBJ2-7, reads GAGVSQSPSNKVTEKGKDVELRCDPISGHTALYWYRQSLGQGLEFLIYFQGNSAPDKSGLPSDRFSAERTGGSVSTLTIQRTQQEDSAVYLCASSRKAGTSYEQYFGPGTRLTVT.

This clone was observed a few times. The V and J genes are TRBV6-5 and TRBJ2-3; tentative D call: TRBD1 (6 bases). Germline V CDR1 and CDR2: MNHEY, SVGAGI. The CDR3 spans 16 residues. The V end was cut by 3 bases, the J end by 4 bases, with 17 bases between. The CDR3 DNA sequence: TGTGCCAGCAGTTATTCGCGGACAGCAGAAGCAGATACGCAGTATTTT. Protein product: CASSYSRTAEADTQYF.

The chain joins TRBV10-2 to TRBJ2-3, with a weak D call TRBD2 (6 bases). CDR1 is WSHSY and CDR2 is SAAADI in the germline V gene. Trimming removed 3 bases at V and 1 base at J, with 11 bases between. There are 15 residues in the CDR3. CDR3 nucleotide sequence: TGCGCCAGCAGTGACGGAGCTAGCGGCACAGATACGCAGTATTTT. Its translation: CASSDGASGTDTQYF.

This sequence joins TRBV6-5 and TRBJ1-3; unclear D gene. This CDR3 contains 15 residues. Trimming pared 9 bases from V and 1 base from J, leaving 16 bases between. Germline V CDR1 and CDR2: MNHEY, SVGAGI. Written as DNA, the CDR3 is TGTGCCAGTCCCTCTCCGGCGGGATCTGGAAACACCATATATTTT. It yields the protein CASPSPAGSGNTIYF.

The CDR3 coding sequence is TGCGCCAGCAGCTTGAGGACTACAGATACGCAGTATTTT. Protein: CASSLRTTDTQYF. The rearrangement links TRBV5-1 to TRBJ2-3; weak D call: TRBD2 (5 bases). V lost 1 base to trimming and J lost 3 bases, with 6 bases between them. Germline values: CDR1 SGHRS, CDR2 YFSETQ. The CDR3 consists of 13 residues.

The sample holds one count of this clone. The CDR3 is CASSERGIGELFF. The CDR3 nucleotides read TGCGCCAGCAGCGAACGGGGGATAGGGGAGCTGTTTTTT. This sequence joins TRBV5-1 and TRBJ2-2; possible D gene TRBD2, 6 bases. Looked up from germline, CDR1 is SGHRS and CDR2 is YFSETQ. CDR3 length: 13 amino acids. Deletions cut 4 bases from V and 8 bases from J, with 12 bases between.

The rearrangement uses TRBV7-9 and TRBJ2-7, with TRBD2 matching over 7 bases. The V gene's germline CDR1 is SEHNR and CDR2 FQNEAQ (reference sequence). The CDR3 is 14 residues long. The J segment lost 3 bases and the V segment lost 1 base, leaving 3 bases of the junction unmatched. The DNA for the CDR3 is TGTGCCAGCAGCTTAGGACTAGCCTACTACGAGCAGTACTTC. Residues: CASSLGLAYYEQYF.

CDR3 coding DNA: TGTGCCAGCAGCCAAGTTCCCCAAGCCTACGAGCAGTACTTC. It encodes CASSQVPQAYEQYF. V and J are TRBV3-1 (or the pseudogene TRBV3-2) and TRBJ2-7; D uncertain. CDR1 and CDR2 from the germline V gene are LGHDT and YNNKEL (reference sequence). The CDR3 covers 14 residues. Trimming left V 1 base short and J 2 bases short, with 9 bases between.

The chain recombines TRBV6-5 with TRBJ1-4; tentative D call: TRBD1 (6 bases). Trimming stripped 4 bases from V and 0 bases from J, with 6 bases between. This CDR3 is built from 14 residues. Germline V lookup: CDR1 MNHEY, CDR2 SVGAGI. CDR3 sequence reads: CASSSGATNEKLFF. CDR3 coding DNA: TGTGCCAGCAGTTCAGGGGCAACTAATGAAAAACTGTTTTTT.

The J gene is TRBJ1-5, the V gene TRBV6-6; D may be TRBD1 (5 bases). Germline V lookup: CDR1 MNHNY, CDR2 SVGAGI (reference sequence). The CDR3 runs 15 residues. Trimming removed 2 bases from V and 1 base from J, with 9 bases in between. The CDR3: CASSYGGNSNQPQHF. The CDR3 nucleotides are TGTGCCAGCAGTTACGGGGGGAACAGCAATCAGCCCCAGCATTTT.

The V call is TRBV11-3, the J call TRBJ2-7; possible D gene TRBD1, 6 bases. Germline V gives CDR1 SGHNT, CDR2 YENEEA. CDR3 size: 13 residues. V was cut by 5 bases and J by 7 bases, with 15 bases left in between. CDR3 DNA sequence: TGTGCCAGCAGCCGCAGGGGCCAGGGTGAGCAGTACTTC. Its translation is CASSRRGQGEQYF. Complete variable domain (other parts from reference TRBV11-3 and TRBJ2-7): EAGVVQSPRYKIIEKKQPVAFWCNPISGHNTLYWYLQNLGQGPELLIRYENEEAVDDSQLPKDRFSAERLKGVDSTLKIQPAELGDSAVYLCASSRRGQGEQYFGPGTRLTVT.